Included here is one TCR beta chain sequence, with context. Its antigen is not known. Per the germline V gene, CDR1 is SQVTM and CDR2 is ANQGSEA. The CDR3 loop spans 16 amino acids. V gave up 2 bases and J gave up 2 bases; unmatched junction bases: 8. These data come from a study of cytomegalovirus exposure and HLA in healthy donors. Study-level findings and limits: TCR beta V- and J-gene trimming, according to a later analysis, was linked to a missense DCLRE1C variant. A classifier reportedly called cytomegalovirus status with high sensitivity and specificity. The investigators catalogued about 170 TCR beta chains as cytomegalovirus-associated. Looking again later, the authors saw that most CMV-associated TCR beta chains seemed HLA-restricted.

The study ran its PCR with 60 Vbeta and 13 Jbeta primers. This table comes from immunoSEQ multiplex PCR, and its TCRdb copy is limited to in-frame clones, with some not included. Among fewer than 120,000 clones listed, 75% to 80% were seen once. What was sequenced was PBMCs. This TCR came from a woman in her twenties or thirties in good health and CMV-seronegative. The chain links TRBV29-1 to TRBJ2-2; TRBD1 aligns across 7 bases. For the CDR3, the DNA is TGCAGCGTTGAACTTCAGGACAGGACCAACACCGGGGAGCTGTTTTTT. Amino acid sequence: CSVELQDRTNTGELFF.